The rows below give T cell receptor beta chains drawn from one sample of a study of T-cell memory formation after mild COVID-19. TCRdb redid the calling of the 5' RACE reads with MiXCR, one entry per CDR3 protein. Of about 540,000 distinct CDR3 sequences listed, about a fifth are singletons. The sequencing input was PBMCs or a T cell subset sorted from them (not recorded which). The receptor set was obtained from an adult woman who had mild COVID-19 (a few samples of this study predate the infection). Cell type and time point are not known. Each CDR3 is given with its conserved first and last residue. Each record gives: CDR3 length, V gene, clone size, J gene, D gene, CDR3 protein, CDR3 DNA. D genes are given only for firm matches. Clone size is given for some rows only: seen once, a few or many times, or a class if the clone is expanded.

>15|TRBV9|-|TRBJ2-7|-
CASSVGTGMTYEQYF
TGTGCCAGCAGCGTAGGCACAGGGATGACCTACGAGCAGTACTTC
>16|TRBV5-1|-|TRBJ2-1|TRBD2
CASSFGAGGSYNEQFF
TGCGCCAGCAGCTTCGGAGCGGGGGGTTCCTACAATGAGCAGTTCTTC
>17|TRBV27|few|TRBJ2-7|TRBD2
CASSLGLAGRSSYEQYF
TGTGCCAGCAGCCTGGGACTAGCGGGACGGAGCTCCTACGAGCAGTACTTC
>15|TRBV4-2|-|TRBJ2-7|TRBD1
CASSQGGGQGYEQYF
TGTGCCAGCAGCCAAGGCGGGGGACAGGGGTACGAGCAGTACTTC
>15|TRBV5-1|few|TRBJ2-1|-
CASSLWAGPYNEQFF
TGCGCCAGCAGCTTGTGGGCAGGGCCATACAATGAGCAGTTCTTC
>12|TRBV20-1|-|TRBJ2-1|-
CSARASTHEQFF
TGCAGTGCTAGGGCCAGCACCCATGAGCAGTTCTTC
>13|TRBV7-7|-|TRBJ1-3|-
CASSSGDGNTIYF
TGTGCCAGCAGCTCAGGGGATGGAAACACCATATATTTT
>16|TRBV5-5|-|TRBJ1-4|-
CASSLGSGHSNEKLFF
TGTGCCAGCAGCTTGGGCTCCGGACACAGTAATGAAAAACTGTTTTTT
>15|TRBV6-6|-|TRBJ2-2|TRBD1
CASMAGGEWTGELFF
TGTGCCAGCATGGCAGGGGGCGAATGGACCGGGGAGCTGTTTTTT
>16|TRBV20-1|few|TRBJ2-7|TRBD2
CSARGWTSGKGYEQYF
TGCAGTGCTAGAGGTTGGACTAGCGGGAAGGGGTACGAGCAGTACTTC
>17|TRBV2|-|TRBJ2-7|TRBD2
CASSDLATSGYPYEQYF
TGTGCCAGCAGTGACCTGGCAACTAGCGGGTACCCTTACGAGCAGTACTTC
>16|TRBV5-1|-|TRBJ1-2|-
CASSLASADRFYGYTF
TGCGCCAGCAGCTTGGCTTCGGCAGACAGGTTCTATGGCTACACCTTC
>12|TRBV12-3/TRBV12-4|many|TRBJ1-2|-
CASSFRGYGYTF
TGTGCCAGCAGTTTTCGAGGGTATGGCTACACCTTC
>15|TRBV12-3/TRBV12-4|-|TRBJ1-6|TRBD1
CASSLGQGAYSPLHF
TGTGCCAGCAGTCTGGGACAGGGGGCCTATTCACCCCTCCACTTT
>18|TRBV5-1|many|TRBJ2-1|TRBD2
CASSLAGGFQFVDNEQFF
TGCGCCAGCAGCTTAGCGGGGGGATTCCAATTCGTTGACAATGAGCAGTTCTTC
>15|TRBV18|few|TRBJ2-2|-
CASSPPSSGSGELFF
TGTGCCAGCTCACCACCCAGTTCTGGAAGCGGGGAGCTGTTTTTT
>15|TRBV6-2/TRBV6-3|-|TRBJ1-2|-
CASTSQVRGGGGYTF
TGTGCCAGCACCTCACAAGTCCGAGGGGGTGGTGGCTACACCTTC
>17|TRBV3-1|-|TRBJ1-2|-
CASSLWDTVNPNYGYTF
TGTGCCAGCAGCCTATGGGACACGGTGAATCCTAACTATGGCTACACCTTC
>15|TRBV4-1|-|TRBJ2-2|TRBD1
CASRLGGRGTGELFF
TGCGCCAGCAGGCTAGGGGGCCGAGGCACCGGGGAGCTGTTTTTT
>14|TRBV3-1|-|TRBJ1-5|TRBD1
CASSQTDREQPQHF
TGTGCCAGCAGCCAGACCGACAGGGAACAGCCCCAGCATTTT
>13|TRBV12-3/TRBV12-4|many|TRBJ1-5|TRBD1
CASSNRGGQPQHF
TGTGCCAGCAGTAACAGGGGTGGTCAGCCCCAGCATTTT
>14|TRBV27|few|TRBJ1-5|-
CASSRTPSNQPQHF
TGTGCCAGCAGTCGGACACCTAGCAATCAGCCCCAGCATTTT
>16|TRBV7-8|few|TRBJ1-4|-
CASISSVRVANEKLFF
TGTGCCAGCATTTCTAGCGTAAGGGTCGCTAATGAAAAACTGTTTTTT
>14|TRBV18|-|TRBJ1-1|-
CASSLVVDNTEAFF
TGTGCCAGCTCACTGGTGGTCGATAACACTGAAGCTTTCTTT
>17|TRBV2|-|TRBJ1-2|TRBD1
CASSTILFGDRRYGYTF
TGTGCCAGCAGCACGATTCTATTTGGGGACAGGCGATATGGCTACACCTTC
>16|TRBV7-8|-|TRBJ2-3|-
CASTPPKGLSTDTQYF
TGTGCCAGCACGCCCCCGAAGGGACTTAGCACAGATACGCAGTATTTT
>16|TRBV6-5|few|TRBJ2-3|TRBD2
CASSYSPGGGKDTQYF
TGTGCCAGCAGTTACTCCCCGGGGGGAGGAAAAGATACGCAGTATTTT
>15|TRBV18|-|TRBJ2-7|-
CASSPSADPFGEQYF
TGTGCCAGCTCACCAAGCGCAGACCCTTTTGGCGAGCAGTACTTC
>16|TRBV25-1|many|TRBJ2-1|TRBD2
CASSFSGRAGYNEQFF
TGTGCCAGCAGTTTTTCCGGGAGGGCCGGATACAATGAGCAGTTCTTC
>15|TRBV7-8|few|TRBJ2-7|-
CASSPDRTSSYEQYF
TGTGCCAGCAGCCCGGACAGAACCAGCTCCTACGAGCAGTACTTC
>14|TRBV11-2|-|TRBJ1-2|-
CASSSGPANYGYTF
TGTGCCAGCAGCTCCGGCCCAGCTAACTATGGCTACACCTTC
>15|TRBV14|few|TRBJ2-7|TRBD1
CASSLPGQDVYEQYF
TGTGCCAGCAGCCTCCCGGGACAGGACGTTTACGAGCAGTACTTC
>15|TRBV4-1|-|TRBJ1-6|TRBD1
CASSSGQGAYSPLHF
TGCGCCAGCAGCTCGGGACAGGGGGCGTATTCACCCCTCCACTTT
>15|TRBV12-3/TRBV12-4|-|TRBJ2-1|TRBD2
CAPGSGTCSYNEQFF
TGTGCCCCAGGGAGCGGGACTTGCTCCTACAATGAGCAGTTCTTC
>13|TRBV5-1|-|TRBJ1-2|-
CASSRQSNYGYTF
TGCGCCAGCAGCCGGCAGTCCAACTATGGCTACACCTTC
>10|TRBV15|-|TRBJ2-7|-
CATSSWEQYF
TGTGCCACCAGCAGCTGGGAGCAGTACTTC
>13|TRBV12-3/TRBV12-4|few|TRBJ1-1|-
CASSTGLNTEAFF
TGTGCCAGCAGTACCGGACTGAACACTGAAGCTTTCTTT
>14|TRBV4-1|-|TRBJ2-1|-
CASSPPRDYNGQFF
TGCGCCAGCAGCCCACCTCGAGACTACAATGGGCAGTTCTTC
>16|TRBV23-1|-|TRBJ2-7|-
CASSQSTPGLSYEQYF
TGCGCCAGCAGTCAATCGACCCCGGGACTCTCCTACGAGCAGTACTTC
>15|TRBV5-1|-|TRBJ1-2|-
CDSSRDGTPNYGYTF
TGCGACAGCAGCCGAGATGGGACACCAAACTATGGCTACACCTTC
>15|TRBV11-2|few|TRBJ1-1|-
CASSSQGVVNTEAFF
TGTGCCAGCAGCTCGCAGGGTGTTGTTAACACTGAAGCTTTCTTT
>18|TRBV18|many|TRBJ1-5|TRBD1
CASSPIRQGSYSNQPQHF
TGTGCCAGCTCACCAATCAGACAGGGATCTTATAGCAATCAGCCCCAGCATTTT
>15|TRBV5-5|few|TRBJ2-7|-
CASSLSRDTYYEQYF
TGTGCCAGCAGCTTGTCCCGGGACACCTACTACGAGCAGTACTTC
>19|TRBV5-1|few|TRBJ2-6|TRBD2
CASSLQSTSGYSGANVLTF
TGCGCCAGCAGCTTGCAAAGTACTAGCGGCTACTCTGGGGCCAACGTCCTGACTTTC
>13|TRBV6-6|few|TRBJ2-7|TRBD2
CASTWGGSYEQYF
TGTGCCAGCACCTGGGGGGGGTCCTACGAGCAGTACTTC
>14|TRBV29-1|few|TRBJ2-1|TRBD2
CSVYGTSGGNEQFF
TGCAGCGTCTACGGGACTAGCGGGGGTAATGAGCAGTTCTTC
>16|TRBV7-2|few|TRBJ2-7|TRBD2
CASSYSGTSGSHEQYF
TGTGCCAGCAGCTACTCCGGGACTAGCGGGAGTCACGAGCAGTACTTC
>16|TRBV30|-|TRBJ1-6|TRBD1
CAWSVTGESGNSPLHF
TGTGCCTGGAGTGTTACAGGGGAAAGCGGTAATTCACCCCTCCACTTT
>13|TRBV12-3/TRBV12-4|-|TRBJ1-2|-
CASSPGPGYGYTF
TGTGCCAGCAGTCCGGGGCCGGGCTATGGCTACACCTTC
>14|TRBV30|few|TRBJ2-7|TRBD1
CAWNPDRRKYEQYF
TGTGCCTGGAATCCGGACAGGAGGAAATACGAGCAGTACTTC
>14|TRBV5-1|-|TRBJ1-1|-
CASSWGTPNTEAFF
TGCGCCAGCAGCTGGGGGACACCGAACACTGAAGCTTTCTTT
>17|TRBV19|-|TRBJ2-1|TRBD2
CASSPGLAGGPLDEQFF
TGTGCCAGTAGCCCCGGACTAGCGGGAGGGCCTCTGGATGAGCAGTTCTTC
>13|TRBV29-1|many|TRBJ2-7|TRBD2
CSVRTSAAYEQYF
TGCAGCGTCCGGACTAGCGCCGCCTACGAGCAGTACTTC
>15|TRBV7-6|many|TRBJ2-2|-
CASSPGTGVTGELFF
TGTGCCAGCAGCCCCGGGACCGGGGTCACCGGGGAGCTGTTTTTT